Each of the 24 T cell receptor beta chains below was sequenced from the same sample in a study of OX40 agonist ivuxolimab in advanced cancers. This table comes from immunoSEQ multiplex PCR, and its TCRdb copy is limited to in-frame clones, with some not included. This sample carries 50,000 to 65,000 clones, 80% to 95% of them seen once, and the ten largest clones take roughly 13%. The sequencing here drew on CD4+ or CD8+ T cells sorted from blood, taken in a trial of the OX40 agonist ivuxolimab. These receptors originate from an adult with an advanced solid tumor such as melanoma, head and neck, liver or kidney cancer.

J is TRBJ1-1 and V is TRBV6-5; D gene uncertain. The CDR3 has 12 amino acids. Germline CDR1 and CDR2: MNHEY and SVGAGI. Trimming took 4 bases from V and 4 from J, leaving 7 bases between them. The CDR3 sequence is CASSSGVTEAFF. CDR3 coding DNA: TGTGCCAGCAGTTCAGGAGTCACTGAAGCTTTCTTT.

This clone was observed a handful of times. The gene calls are TRBV4-2 and TRBJ2-2; no firm D call. V was pared by 0 bases and J by 3 bases, with 11 bases between. The germline V gene has CDR1 LGHNA and CDR2 YNFKEQ. The CDR3 spans 16 residues. CDR3 region: CASSQEPSDHTGELFF. DNA for the CDR3: TGTGCCAGCAGCCAAGAGCCCTCGGATCACACCGGGGAGCTGTTTTTT.

The chain joins TRBV6-5 to TRBJ1-3; 8 nucleotides agree with TRBD1. The trim removed 5 bases at V and 1 base at J, leaving 4 bases unmatched. The CDR3 has 15 amino acids. From germline, CDR1 is MNHEY and CDR2 SVGAGI. CDR3 in DNA: TGTGCCAGCAGTGCTACAGGGGGTTCTGGAAACACCATATATTTT. Amino acids: CASSATGGSGNTIYF.

The rearrangement joins TRBV19 to TRBJ2-1; TRBD2 matches 9 bases. J was trimmed by 6 bases and V by 9 bases; bases with no gene match: 12. Per the germline V gene, CDR1 is LNHDA and CDR2 is SQIVND (reference sequence). The CDR3 extends over 15 amino acids. The CDR3 region is CASKYTPTSGNEQFF. Written as DNA, the CDR3 is TGTGCCAGCAAGTATACACCGACTAGCGGCAATGAGCAGTTCTTC.

The rearrangement joins TRBV7-8 to TRBJ2-3; D possibly corresponds to TRBD1 (6 bases). The CDR3 spans 15 residues. The germline V and J ends were trimmed by 1 base and 0 bases, with 8 bases remaining between them. Germline V gives CDR1 SGHVS, CDR2 FQNEAQ. In DNA, the CDR3 is TGTGCCAGCAGCTTAGGGACAGCTAGCACAGATACGCAGTATTTT. It encodes CASSLGTASTDTQYF.

The chain carries TRBV27 and TRBJ2-7; a weak D match, TRBD1 (7 bases). Trimming stripped 3 bases from V and 1 base from J, with 10 bases between. CDR1 is MNHEY, CDR2 SMNVEV, per germline (reference sequence). The CDR3 runs to 14 residues. CDR3 loop: CASSLAGQSYEQYF. CDR3 coding DNA: TGTGCCAGCAGTTTGGCGGGACAGTCCTACGAGCAGTACTTC.

The J gene is TRBJ2-1, the V gene TRBV11-3; weak D call: TRBD1 (5 bases). CDR1 and CDR2 (germline): SGHNT, YENEEA. The V and J ends lost 0 bases and 8 bases respectively, with 20 bases between them. The CDR3 totals 17 residues. The CDR3 is CASSLEYGQGLNDEQFF. DNA of the CDR3: TGTGCCAGCAGCTTAGAGTACGGGCAGGGCCTAAATGATGAGCAGTTCTTC.

As DNA, the CDR3 is TGTGCCAGCAGACCCAAAGGGTACAGGGGTGATCAGCCCCAGCATTTT. As protein: CASRPKGYRGDQPQHF. The chain combines TRBV27 with TRBJ1-5, with 7 bases aligning to TRBD1. Germline trimming cut 6 bases from V and 5 bases from J; bases unmatched to any gene: 13. The germline CDR1 and CDR2 sequences are MNHEY and SMNVEV (reference sequence). The CDR3 spans 16 residues.

The chain links TRBV7-9 to TRBJ2-7, with D perhaps assigned TRBD1 or TRBD2 (5 bases each). V was clipped by 1 base and J by 6 bases, with 10 bases between them. The CDR3 has 13 amino acids. The germline V gene encodes CDR1 SEHNR and CDR2 FQNEAQ (reference sequence). In DNA, the CDR3 is TGTGCCAGCAGCTTAGGTGGGGGACCCGAGCAGTACTTC. Its protein is CASSLGGGPEQYF.

V usage is TRBV19 and J usage is TRBJ1-5, with D possibly matching TRBD1 (5 bases). This CDR3 spans 18 amino acids. The germline CDR1 and CDR2 sequences are LNHDA and SQIVND (reference sequence). V gave up 6 bases and J gave up 0 bases, with 21 bases separating them. DNA for the CDR3: TGTGCCAGTAGGTCTTTTATCGGGGGAGGCGCTAGCAATCAGCCCCAGCATTTT. The encoded protein is CASRSFIGGGASNQPQHF.

The rearrangement links TRBV7-2 to TRBJ1-2; tentative D call: TRBD1 (5 bases). Trimming left V 4 bases short and J 5 bases short, with 20 bases between. CDR1 is SGHTA and CDR2 is FQGNSA in the germline V gene. CDR3 length: 16 residues. The CDR3 is CASSSLGPGTGYGYTF. CDR3 bases: TGTGCCAGCAGCTCCTTGGGGCCGGGTACCGGATATGGCTACACCTTC. Combining the CDR3 with reference TRBV7-2 and TRBJ1-2 gives the whole variable domain GAGVSQSPSNKVTEKGKDVELRCDPISGHTALYWYRQSLGQGLEFLIYFQGNSAPDKSGLPSDRFSAERTGGSVSTLTIQRTQQEDSAVYLCASSSLGPGTGYGYTFGSGTRLTVV.

The chain combines TRBV4-1 with TRBJ2-7; D is ambiguous. This CDR3 has 13 amino acids. Per the germline V gene, CDR1 is MGHRA and CDR2 is YSYEKL. V was cut by 2 bases and J by 4 bases, with 9 bases left in between. The CDR3 loop reads CASSQLSAYEQYF. The CDR3 DNA reads as TGCGCCAGCAGCCAATTATCTGCGTACGAGCAGTACTTC.

The rearrangement uses TRBV23-1 and TRBJ1-5; 7 bases agree with TRBD1. TRBV23-1 qualifies as an ORF whose function is uncertain. CDR3 length equals 15 residues. Trimming cost V 0 bases and J 6 bases; bases outside gene matches: 5. Written as DNA, the CDR3 is TGCGCCAGCAGTCAATCGGCAGGGGGGCTTCAGCCCCAGCATTTT. Translating it yields CASSQSAGGLQPQHF.

J is TRBJ1-2 and V is TRBV7-2; D is perhaps TRBD1 (5 bases). Between the trimmed V and J ends, which lost 4 bases and 0 bases, there was a span of 9 bases. The germline V gene has CDR1 SGHTA and CDR2 FQGNSA. This CDR3 has 14 amino acids. The CDR3 region has the DNA TGTGCCAGCAGCTGGGACGGAGCTAACTATGGCTACACCTTC. This translates into CASSWDGANYGYTF.

This sequence joins TRBV4-3 and TRBJ2-7; D is uncertain. Trimming shortened V by 0 bases and J by 0 bases, and 15 bases separated the two germline ends. Germline V lookup: CDR1 LGHNA, CDR2 YSLEER. The CDR3 spans 17 residues. The CDR3 DNA reads TGCGCCAGCAGCCAAGATAACGGATTAAGCAGCTCCTACGAGCAGTACTTC. It is translated as CASSQDNGLSSSYEQYF.

J is TRBJ2-1 and V is TRBV14; D ambiguous. CDR3 length: 13 amino acids. Per the germline V gene, CDR1 is SGHDN and CDR2 is FVKESK. Trimming cost V 3 bases and J 9 bases, with 12 bases left between them. The CDR3 is CASSQGPLVEQFF. The CDR3 nucleotides are TGTGCCAGCAGCCAGGGTCCGTTGGTTGAGCAGTTCTTC. The full variable domain, with the rest looked up from reference TRBV14 and TRBJ2-1, is EAGVTQFPSHSVIEKGQTVTLRCDPISGHDNLYWYRRVMGKEIKFLLHFVKESKQDESGMPNNRFLAERTGGTYSTLKVQPAELEDSGVYFCASSQGPLVEQFFGPGTRLTVL.

The V call is TRBV27, the J call TRBJ2-7; 11 bases fit TRBD1. V dropped 6 bases and J dropped 6; count of bases not matched to a gene: 13. CDR1 is MNHEY, CDR2 SMNVEV, per germline (reference sequence). This CDR3 is built from 16 residues. The chain's CDR3 is CASSTSGQGAWGEQYF. CDR3 in DNA: TGTGCCAGCAGCACTTCTGGACAGGGGGCATGGGGCGAGCAGTACTTC.

CDR3 protein: CSVLEAGKEYEQYF. CDR3 coding DNA: TGCAGCGTCTTAGAGGCCGGAAAAGAGTACGAGCAGTACTTC. This chain links TRBV29-1 with TRBJ2-7; no reliable D call. Germline-derived CDR1 and CDR2 are SQVTM and ANQGSEA. Trimming stripped 6 bases from V and 4 bases from J, with 19 bases between. The length of the CDR3 is 14 residues.

The chain has TRBV30 and TRBJ2-5; TRBD2 might be the D (7 bases). V shed 5 bases and J shed 4 bases, with 20 bases lying between them. CDR3 length: 15 residues. Germline V lookup: CDR1 GTSNPN, CDR2 SVGIG (reference sequence). As DNA, the CDR3 is TGTGCCTGGTCGGGGGGCCAGGGAGGGCTAGAGACCCAGTACTTC. It encodes CAWSGGQGGLETQYF.

CDR3 loop: CASSPQTSGQETQYF. For the CDR3, the DNA is TGTGCCAGCAGTCCCCAGACTAGCGGGCAAGAGACCCAGTACTTC. The chain is built from TRBV27 and TRBJ2-5; TRBD2 agrees at 10 bases. V gave up 5 bases and J gave up 2 bases; unmatched junction bases: 5. The CDR3 is made up of 15 amino acids. CDR1 and CDR2 from the germline V gene are MNHEY and SMNVEV (reference sequence).

This sequence joins TRBV7-9 and TRBJ2-7; D is possibly TRBD1 or TRBD2 (5 bases each). The CDR3 runs to 15 residues. Trimming left V 4 bases short and J 2 bases short, with 15 bases between. Germline V gives CDR1 SEHNR, CDR2 FQNEAQ (reference sequence). The CDR3 region is CASSSPGTGTYEQYF. CDR3 coding DNA: TGTGCCAGCAGCTCCCCCGGGACGGGGACCTACGAGCAGTACTTC.

This chain links TRBV4-1 with TRBJ2-5; 7 positions agree with TRBD1. Germline loops: CDR1 MGHRA, CDR2 YSYEKL. CDR3 length: 16 residues. Trimming cost V 3 bases and J 1 base; bases outside gene matches: 8. The CDR3 DNA sequence: TGCGCCAGCAGCCAGGTCTTCGGGACAGTCCAAGAGACCCAGTACTTC. This gives the protein CASSQVFGTVQETQYF.

The gene calls are TRBV19 and TRBJ1-1; D might be TRBD1 (5 bases). V lost 3 bases and J 3 bases, leaving 11 bases between the germline ends. Germline CDR1 LNHDA, CDR2 SQIVND (reference sequence). The CDR3 spans 14 residues. CDR3 nucleotide sequence: TGTGCCAGTAGTATCTGGGGGACGGACACTGAAGCTTTCTTT. Encoded protein: CASSIWGTDTEAFF.

V and J are TRBV6-5 and TRBJ2-7, with D perhaps TRBD1 or TRBD2 (5 bases each). The CDR3 runs to 15 residues. The ends were cut back, 6 bases at V and 7 bases at J, with 22 bases in the middle. Germline CDR1 MNHEY, CDR2 SVGAGI. CDR3 region: CASRMGLASEGEQYF. Here the CDR3 DNA reads TGTGCCAGCAGAATGGGGCTAGCTTCCGAGGGTGAGCAGTACTTC.